Listed here are 18 T cell receptor beta chains from one sample, sequenced in a study of cytomegalovirus exposure and HLA in healthy donors. Amplification used 60 Vbeta primers and 13 Jbeta primers. Measured with immunoSEQ multiplex PCR; TCRdb has only the in-frame clones, and not every one. Of 120,000 to 150,000 clones in the sample, 70% to 85% were seen once. The sequenced material came from PBMCs. The receptors originated from a woman between 40 and 50 years old in good health and CMV-seronegative.

The sample holds a few counts of this clone. V gene TRBV28 combines with J gene TRBJ1-4; weak D call: TRBD1 (5 bases). V was trimmed by 6 bases and J by 10 bases, leaving 18 bases between them. This CDR3 is 14 amino acids long. Germline V gene data show CDR1 as MDHEN and CDR2 as SYDVKM. The DNA of the CDR3 is TGTGCCAGCAGCCTGGGCGGGGCACGGAGAAAACTGTTTTTT. It translates to CASSLGGARRKLFF.

V gene TRBV7-2 combines with J gene TRBJ1-3; a weak D match, TRBD1 (5 bases). The length of the CDR3 is 18 residues. Trimming cost V 2 bases and J 0 bases, with 17 bases left between them. The V gene's germline CDR1 is SGHTA and CDR2 FQGNSA. The CDR3, as DNA: TGTGCCAGCAGCTTAAATCCGGGGGTCCCATACTCTGGAAACACCATATATTTT. Translation gives CASSLNPGVPYSGNTIYF.

This clone was detected only a few times. The V call is TRBV21-1, the J call TRBJ1-4; whether TRBD1, the table's D call, matches the DNA was not checked. TRBV21-1 is deemed a pseudogene. The CDR3 is made up of 18 amino acids. CDR3 sequence reads: CASSKVGQTFATNEKLFF. CDR3 in DNA: TGTGCCAGCAGCAAAGTGGGACAGACCTTTGCAACTAATGAAAAACTGTTTTTT.

The chain is built from TRBV15 and TRBJ1-3, with D perhaps TRBD1 (5 bases). V was pared by 3 bases and J by 3 bases, with 12 bases between. Germline loops: CDR1 LNHNV, CDR2 YYDKDF (reference sequence). This CDR3 has 15 amino acids. CDR3 loop: CATSRGLDFGNTIYF. In DNA form, the CDR3 reads TGTGCCACCAGCAGGGGACTTGATTTTGGAAACACCATATATTTT.

This chain joins TRBV7-9 and TRBJ2-1, with 7 bases identical to TRBD1. J gave up 8 bases and V 4 bases, and 20 bases lay outside the gene matches. The CDR3 loop spans 18 amino acids. CDR1 SEHNR and CDR2 FQNEAQ come from the germline V gene (reference sequence). CDR3 in amino acids: CASSSLHIDRVGADEQFF. The CDR3 bases are TGTGCCAGCAGCTCGCTTCATATCGACAGGGTGGGAGCGGATGAGCAGTTCTTC.

The rearrangement links TRBV9 to TRBJ1-1; no definite D call. The CDR3 sequence is 13 residues long. Germline V gene sequence: CDR1 SGDLS, CDR2 YYNGEE. V lost 4 bases and J lost 1, with 8 bases in between. The CDR3 loop reads CASSLQRNTEAFF. The CDR3 region has the DNA TGTGCCAGCAGCCTCCAGCGGAACACTGAAGCTTTCTTT.

The V call is TRBV5-1, the J call TRBJ1-2; no firm D call. There are 11 residues in the CDR3. V lost 0 bases and J lost 10, with 7 bases in between. In germline, CDR1 is SGHRS, CDR2 YFSETQ. CDR3 loop: CASSLADYYTF. CDR3 nucleotides: TGCGCCAGCAGCTTGGCAGACTACTACACCTTC.

In its sample, this clone was seen once. The rearrangement joins TRBV7-2 to TRBJ1-2; 11 bases line up with TRBD1. V shed 4 bases, J shed 0 bases, and the junction held 13 bases outside the gene matches. The germline gives CDR1 SGHTA, CDR2 FQGNSA. The CDR3 is made up of 19 amino acids. CDR3 in amino acids: CASSSDIRDRGDTNYGYTF. As DNA, the CDR3 is TGTGCCAGCAGCTCAGACATCCGGGACAGGGGGGATACTAACTATGGCTACACCTTC.

The genes are TRBV11-2 and TRBJ1-2; weak D call: TRBD1 (5 bases). The CDR3 sequence is 16 residues long. Germline V CDR1 and CDR2: SGHAT, FQNNGV. Trimming cost V 5 bases and J 4 bases, with 20 bases left between them. CDR3 in amino acids: CASSTGPPGFPYGYTF. The CDR3, as DNA: TGTGCCAGCAGCACCGGCCCTCCAGGGTTTCCCTATGGCTACACCTTC.

The rearrangement uses TRBV27 and TRBJ2-1, with D maybe TRBD2 (5 bases). The germline gives CDR1 MNHEY, CDR2 SMNVEV (reference sequence). The CDR3 runs to 16 residues. Trimming removed 0 bases from V and 1 base from J, with 10 bases in between. The CDR3 nucleotides read TGTGCCAGCAGTTTATCCCACGGGGAGTCCTACAATGAGCAGTTCTTC. Encoded protein: CASSLSHGESYNEQFF.

This clone was detected only a few times. The chain is built from TRBV7-9 and TRBJ1-4, with unresolved D. Germline V gene data show CDR1 as SEHNR and CDR2 as FQNEAQ (reference sequence). The V gene lost 5 bases and the J gene lost 14 bases, with 15 bases spanning the gap. The CDR3 totals 12 residues. CDR3 bases: TGTGCCAGCAGCCCCCAAGCAGGTATTCTGTTTTTT. It codes for CASSPQAGILFF.

The CDR3 region is CASSLTANTEAFF. The CDR3 bases are TGTGCCAGTAGTTTAACAGCAAACACTGAAGCTTTCTTT. The chain employs TRBV19 and TRBJ1-1; D is unresolved. CDR3 length: 13 amino acids. Trimming took off 5 bases at V and 2 bases at J, with 9 bases between the two ends. CDR1 and CDR2 (germline): LNHDA, SQIVND (reference sequence).

The CDR3 DNA is TGTGCCAGCAGCTTAGGAGGCTTAGGGCAGCCCCAGCATTTT. Protein: CASSLGGLGQPQHF. V gene TRBV5-4 combines with J gene TRBJ1-5; D is unclear. Germline loops: CDR1 SGHNT, CDR2 YYREEE (reference sequence). V lost 2 bases and J 7 bases, leaving 13 bases between the germline ends. The CDR3 has 14 amino acids.

V usage is TRBV28 and J usage is TRBJ1-2; D is unclear. V was trimmed by 10 bases and J by 4 bases, leaving 19 bases between them. Germline V gene lookup returns CDR1 MDHEN and CDR2 SYDVKM. CDR3 length: 14 residues. CDR3 sequence: CATEEALVGYGYTF. Written as DNA, the CDR3 is TGTGCCACCGAGGAAGCCTTAGTGGGCTATGGCTACACCTTC.

The chain uses TRBV5-1 and TRBJ1-2, with a weak D call TRBD1 (6 bases). Germline values: CDR1 SGHRS, CDR2 YFSETQ. The V end was cut by 0 bases, the J end by 1 base, with 19 bases between. This CDR3 has 18 residues. CDR3 DNA sequence: TGCGCCAGCAGCTTGGCCGCGGGTACAGGGATTTATAACTATGGCTACACCTTC. It encodes CASSLAAGTGIYNYGYTF.

The CDR3 region is CASNRDSYNEQFF. In nucleotides, the CDR3 is TGTGCCAGCAACCGGGACAGTTACAATGAGCAGTTCTTC. This rearrangement joins TRBV7-2 to TRBJ2-1; 7 bases are shared with TRBD1. The trim removed 7 bases at V and 4 bases at J, leaving 4 bases unmatched. Germline lookup yields CDR1 SGHTA and CDR2 FQGNSA. CDR3 length: 13 residues.

The chain uses TRBV5-8 and TRBJ2-5; 12 bases line up with TRBD1. Trimming removed 4 bases from V and 4 bases from J; junction bases left unmatched: 2. The CDR3 length is 14 residues. CDR1 is SGHTS and CDR2 is YDEGEE in the germline V gene. The CDR3 sequence is CASSRDRGLETQYF. The CDR3 DNA sequence: TGTGCCAGCAGCCGGGACAGGGGGCTAGAGACCCAGTACTTC.

J is TRBJ2-3 and V is TRBV7-3; D may be TRBD2 (5 bases). Germline assignment: CDR1 SGHTA and CDR2 FQGTGA. The V end was cut by 4 bases, the J end by 4 bases, with 15 bases between. This CDR3 is built from 15 residues. CDR3 region: CASSYLLVGSDTQYF. The CDR3 DNA follows: TGTGCCAGCAGCTACCTACTAGTCGGTTCAGATACGCAGTATTTT.